These 27 T cell receptor beta chains were sequenced from one sample in a study of siplizumab effects on memory and regulatory T cells. Using immunoSEQ multiplex PCR, the repertoire was profiled, and TCRdb retains in-frame clones only, with some absent. The sample includes about 87,000 clones, roughly 89% of them seen just once. The sequencing sample was made of Tregs sorted from blood. These receptors were taken from a human donor in good health.

V gene TRBV2 combines with J gene TRBJ2-7; 8 bases match TRBD1. V trimming: 6 bases; J trimming: 4 bases; junction bases outside the gene matches: 5. CDR1 is SNHLY, CDR2 FYNNEI, per germline. CDR3 length: 13 residues. This CDR3 reads CASRDRGNYEQYF. Written as DNA, the CDR3 is TGTGCCAGCAGAGACAGGGGCAATTACGAGCAGTACTTC.

The genes are TRBV19 and TRBJ1-4; D is ambiguous. CDR3 size: 14 residues. Germline V lookup: CDR1 LNHDA, CDR2 SQIVND (reference sequence). The V end lost 1 base, the J end lost 8 bases, and 11 bases lay between the germline ends. The CDR3 spells CASSIGSAGEKLFF. CDR3 bases: TGTGCCAGTAGTATAGGAAGTGCGGGCGAAAAACTGTTTTTT.

DNA of the CDR3: TGTGCCAGTAGTGACAGGGTTGAAAAACTGTTTTTT. Amino acid sequence: CASSDRVEKLFF. V usage is TRBV19 and J usage is TRBJ1-4, with TRBD1 matching over 7 bases. The V and J ends lost 5 bases and 7 bases, in that order; junction bases with no gene match: 1. The CDR3 covers 12 residues. CDR1 and CDR2 from the germline V gene are LNHDA and SQIVND (reference sequence).

The V call is TRBV7-9, the J call TRBJ1-5; D is unresolved. Trimming left V 6 bases short and J 7 bases short, with 13 bases between. This CDR3 region has 13 residues. CDR1 is SEHNR and CDR2 is FQNEAQ in the germline V gene (reference sequence). The CDR3 reads CASSNGPMQPQHF. CDR3 bases: TGTGCCAGCAGTAACGGGCCAATGCAGCCCCAGCATTTT.

This sequence joins TRBV7-6 and TRBJ2-1, with 9 bases matching TRBD1. CDR1 and CDR2 from the germline V gene are SGHVS and FNYEAQ. The V gene end was trimmed by 5 bases and the J gene end by 4 bases; junction bases not matched to a gene: 6. The CDR3 sequence is 15 residues long. The CDR3 region is CASSPDRGGYNEQFF. CDR3 nucleotide sequence: TGTGCCAGCAGCCCGGACAGGGGAGGGTACAATGAGCAGTTCTTC. The complete variable domain, with remaining parts taken from reference TRBV7-6 and TRBJ2-1, reads GAGVSQSPRYKVTKRGQDVALRCDPISGHVSLYWYRQALGQGPEFLTYFNYEAQQDKSGLPNDRFSAERPEGSISTLTIQRTEQRDSAMYRCASSPDRGGYNEQFFGPGTRLTVL.

This rearrangement joins TRBV6-5 to TRBJ2-1; D is tentatively TRBD1 or TRBD2 (6 bases each). This CDR3 comprises 16 residues. Germline V gene sequence: CDR1 MNHEY, CDR2 SVGAGI. The ends were cut back, 2 bases at V and 5 bases at J, with 16 bases in the middle. The CDR3 here is CASSYSIPGADNEQFF. DNA of the CDR3: TGTGCCAGCAGTTACAGTATACCGGGGGCCGACAATGAGCAGTTCTTC.

The chain uses TRBV19 and TRBJ1-6; no clear D. Trimming cost V 1 base and J 7 bases, with 5 bases left between them. The CDR3 spans 13 residues. CDR1 is LNHDA, CDR2 SQIVND, per germline (reference sequence). Written as DNA, the CDR3 is TGTGCCAGTAGTATAGGCAGCAATTCACCCCTCCACTTT. Its translation: CASSIGSNSPLHF.

This chain links TRBV6-1 with TRBJ1-5; D remains unclear. V was cut by 6 bases and J by 7 bases, with 7 bases left in between. The CDR3 totals 11 residues. Germline values: CDR1 MNHNS, CDR2 SASEGT. This CDR3 reads CASSQGQPQHF. The CDR3 DNA reads TGTGCCAGCAGCCAAGGGCAGCCCCAGCATTTT.

The chain is built from TRBV4-3 and TRBJ2-2; TRBD2 is a possible D gene (5 bases). The CDR3 length is 16 residues. Germline CDR1 is LGHNA and CDR2 is YSLEER. V lost 0 bases, J lost 1 base, and 9 bases lay in between. This CDR3 is CASSQELGGNTGELFF. The DNA of the CDR3 is TGCGCCAGCAGCCAAGAACTTGGAGGGAACACCGGGGAGCTGTTTTTT.

This chain connects TRBV6-1 to TRBJ1-3, with TRBD1 identical over 7 bases. Trimming took 0 bases from V and 2 from J; bases not matched to a gene: 4. This CDR3 contains 16 residues. CDR1 is MNHNS, CDR2 SASEGT, per germline. In DNA form, the CDR3 reads TGTGCCAGCAGTGAAGCGCGGCAGGGGGCTGGAAACACCATATATTTT. Protein: CASSEARQGAGNTIYF.

The genes are TRBV9 and TRBJ2-2; possibly TRBD2 for D (7 bases). The germline gives CDR1 SGDLS, CDR2 YYNGEE. Trimming pared 4 bases from V and 1 base from J, leaving 17 bases between. There are 17 residues in the CDR3. The DNA for the CDR3 is TGTGCCAGCAGCTCCCAAAGGGGGGGATTGAACACCGGGGAGCTGTTTTTT. Encoded protein: CASSSQRGGLNTGELFF. Full variable domain (rest looked up from reference TRBV9 and TRBJ2-2): DSGVTQTPKHLITATGQRVTLRCSPRSGDLSVYWYQQSLDQGLQFLIQYYNGEERAKGNILERFSAQQFPDLHSELNLSSLELGDSALYFCASSSQRGGLNTGELFFGEGSRLTVL.

The J gene is TRBJ1-4, the V gene TRBV7-9; the D is unclear. CDR1 and CDR2 from the germline V gene are SEHNR and FQNEAQ (reference sequence). The CDR3 has 14 residues. V dropped 10 bases and J dropped 3 bases, with 15 bases sitting between them. The CDR3 is CAIIERDPNEKLFF. CDR3 in DNA: TGTGCCATAATCGAAAGGGATCCTAATGAAAAACTGTTTTTT.

The chain uses TRBV6-1 and TRBJ1-2; D gene uncertain. Germline assignment: CDR1 MNHNS and CDR2 SASEGT. Trimming left V 1 base short and J 2 bases short, with 11 bases between. This CDR3 is 15 amino acids long. DNA of the CDR3: TGTGCCAGCAGTGAAGACCTCGGACTAAACTATGGCTACACCTTC. Its protein product is CASSEDLGLNYGYTF.

The chain links TRBV5-1 to TRBJ1-4; D gene ambiguous. V shed 4 bases and J shed 6 bases, with 16 bases lying between them. The CDR3 has 15 amino acids. Per the germline V gene, CDR1 is SGHRS and CDR2 is YFSETQ. CDR3 bases: TGCGCCAGCAGCATAAACGGGCGGGTGGATGAAAAACTGTTTTTT. Its translation: CASSINGRVDEKLFF.

The chain recombines TRBV6-5 with TRBJ2-7; the D gene is possibly TRBD2 (6 bases). Germline loops: CDR1 MNHEY, CDR2 SVGAGI. Trimming took off 7 bases at V and 7 bases at J, with 23 bases between the two ends. The CDR3 covers 15 residues. Here the CDR3 reads CASTPRARTTREQYF. CDR3 DNA sequence: TGTGCCAGCACCCCCCGGGCCCGGACTACTCGGGAGCAGTACTTC.

The chain joins TRBV19 to TRBJ2-3; TRBD2 agrees at 9 bases. The germline V gene has CDR1 LNHDA and CDR2 SQIVND (reference sequence). V gave up 4 bases and J gave up 0 bases; unmatched junction bases: 8. CDR3 size: 17 residues. The CDR3 sequence: CASSRSSGTPSTDTQYF. Written as DNA, the CDR3 is TGTGCCAGTAGTAGGTCTAGCGGGACACCTAGCACAGATACGCAGTATTTT. Drawing the rest from reference TRBV19 and TRBJ2-3, the complete variable domain is DGGITQSPKYLFRKEGQNVTLSCEQNLNHDAMYWYRQDPGQGLRLIYYSQIVNDFQKGDIAEGYSVSREKKESFPLTVTSAQKNPTAFYLCASSRSSGTPSTDTQYFGPGTRLTVL.

The chain is built from TRBV18 and TRBJ1-1, with D uncertain. CDR1 is KGHSH and CDR2 is LQKENI in the germline V gene. This CDR3 spans 13 amino acids. V gave up 3 bases and J gave up 3 bases, with 8 bases separating them. The CDR3 reads CASSPGRHTEAFF. CDR3 nucleotide sequence: TGTGCCAGCTCACCCGGCCGGCACACTGAAGCTTTCTTT.

This clone was seen just once. The J gene is TRBJ2-2, the V gene TRBV7-2; D ambiguous. In germline, CDR1 is SGHTA, CDR2 FQGNSA. The CDR3 runs 13 residues. Deletions cut 2 bases from V and 5 bases from J, with 6 bases between. This CDR3 reads CASSLKRTGELFF. Here the CDR3 DNA reads TGTGCCAGCAGCTTAAAGAGGACCGGGGAGCTGTTTTTT.

The CDR3 coding sequence is TGTGCCAGCACTTCCAGGGAGATGAACACTGAAGCTTTCTTT. Translating it yields CASTSREMNTEAFF. The chain combines TRBV6-6 with TRBJ1-1, with D perhaps matching TRBD1 (5 bases). V shed 7 bases and J shed 0 bases, with 12 bases lying between them. The length of the CDR3 is 14 residues. CDR1 and CDR2 (germline): MNHNY, SVGAGI (reference sequence).

The CDR3 is CASSYLGPIYF. The CDR3 nucleotides are TGTGCCAGCAGTTACCTGGGCCCCATATATTTT. The V and J genes are TRBV28 and TRBJ1-3; D is undetermined. Per the germline V gene, CDR1 is MDHEN and CDR2 is SYDVKM. This CDR3 is 11 amino acids long. The V and J ends lost 4 bases and 11 bases respectively, with 9 bases between them. Full variable domain (remainder filled in from reference TRBV28 and TRBJ1-3): DVKVTQSSRYLVKRTGEKVFLECVQDMDHENMFWYRQDPGLGLRLIYFSYDVKMKEKGDIPEGYSVSREKKERFSLILESASTNQTSMYLCASSYLGPIYFGEGSWLTVV.

This chain joins TRBV18 and TRBJ2-5, with a weak D call TRBD1 (5 bases). The germline V gene has CDR1 KGHSH and CDR2 LQKENI. V dropped 3 bases and J dropped 10 bases, with 12 bases sitting between them. This CDR3 region has 12 residues. The CDR3 loop is CASSPYQGDQYF. CDR3 in DNA: TGTGCCAGCTCACCCTACCAGGGCGACCAGTACTTC.

This chain joins TRBV15 and TRBJ1-1; TRBD1 matches 9 bases. The ends lost 4 bases at V and 4 bases at J; junction bases unmatched: 13. Germline loops: CDR1 LNHNV, CDR2 YYDKDF (reference sequence). CDR3 length: 17 residues. CDR3 nucleotides: TGTGCCACCAGCACCCAATGGGACAGGGAAGTAGGCACTGAAGCTTTCTTT. Translated, it gives CATSTQWDREVGTEAFF. Supplemented by reference TRBV15 and TRBJ1-1, the full variable domain reads DAMVIQNPRYQVTQFGKPVTLSCSQTLNHNVMYWYQQKSSQAPKLLFHYYDKDFNNEADTPDNFQSRRPNTSFCFLDIRSPGLGDTAMYLCATSTQWDREVGTEAFFGQGTRLTVV.

This clone was picked up one time. This chain uses TRBV18 with TRBJ2-3; D possibly uses TRBD1 or TRBD2 (6 bases each). V shed 2 bases and J shed 3 bases, with 12 bases lying between them. CDR1 and CDR2 (germline): KGHSH, LQKENI. The CDR3 extends over 15 amino acids. This CDR3 is CASSPRQGRTDTQYF. CDR3 nucleotide sequence: TGTGCCAGCTCACCAAGGCAGGGGAGGACAGATACGCAGTATTTT.

This chain joins TRBV19 and TRBJ1-1, with TRBD1 as a possible D gene (5 bases). V lost 6 bases and J 4 bases, leaving 15 bases between the germline ends. Germline V gives CDR1 LNHDA, CDR2 SQIVND (reference sequence). The CDR3 totals 14 residues. The CDR3, as DNA: TGTGCCAGTAGGATCAGAAATAGGGGCACTGAAGCTTTCTTT. Its protein product is CASRIRNRGTEAFF.

The gene calls are TRBV30 and TRBJ1-5; the match to TRBD1 covers 8 bases. V gave up 3 bases and J gave up 4 bases; unmatched junction bases: 5. CDR1 and CDR2 (germline): GTSNPN, SVGIG (reference sequence). The CDR3 sequence is 14 residues long. The CDR3 spells CAWSAQGENQPQHF. As DNA, the CDR3 is TGTGCCTGGAGCGCACAGGGGGAGAATCAGCCCCAGCATTTT.

The chain is built from TRBV6-5 and TRBJ2-2; tentative D call: TRBD2 (6 bases). This CDR3 spans 14 amino acids. V was cut by 8 bases and J by 5 bases, with 15 bases left in between. CDR1 and CDR2 (germline): MNHEY, SVGAGI. The chain's CDR3 is CASGRIAVTGELFF. As DNA, the CDR3 is TGTGCCAGCGGGCGGATAGCGGTGACCGGGGAGCTGTTTTTT.

The chain uses TRBV6-4 and TRBJ2-1; TRBD1 agrees at 7 bases. The CDR3 extends over 15 amino acids. Germline V lookup: CDR1 MRHNA, CDR2 SNTAGT. The V gene end was trimmed by 5 bases and the J gene end by 3 bases; junction bases not matched to a gene: 7. CDR3 DNA sequence: TGTGCCAGCAGTCCGTCAGGACAGGTCTACAATGAGCAGTTCTTC. Its protein is CASSPSGQVYNEQFF.